This T cell receptor (beta chain) was recorded in a study of T cell responses to AZD1222 COVID-19 vaccine. Only in-frame clones appear in the TCRdb table, and some are missing; sequencing was by immunoSEQ multiplex PCR. In the table there are approximately 89,000 clones, around nine tenths of which are singletons. Regarding the study as a whole: The donors showed a predominance of white British ancestry and of females, with possible underestimation of clonal diversity.

The CDR3 length is 15 residues. For this clone: Its matching antigen is unknown.

J is TRBJ1-1 and V is TRBV21-1. TRBV21-1 is deemed a pseudogene. The clonotype was recovered from an adult who received the AZD1222 COVID-19 vaccine. Material: peripheral blood, obtained 28 days after the second AZD1222 dose. The CDR3 sequence is CASRGPIRVNTEAFF. The CDR3 DNA reads TGTGCCAGCAGAGGACCGATACGGGTGAACACTGAAGCTTTCTTT.